This TCR beta chain was sequenced for a study of CD8 T cells in ankylosing spondylitis (dated by TCRdb to about 2017). Background on the whole study: The study profiled T cell receptor beta repertoires in healthy donors and ankylosing spondylitis patients to find disease-linked TCR variants. The full study cohort was made up of 25 ankylosing spondylitis patients and about a hundred healthy donors. Peripheral blood was sampled, and synovial fluid was also collected from ankylosing spondylitis patients. Points the paper makes about the study in general: According to the report, matched synovial fluid samples from ankylosing spondylitis patients were significantly enriched for the disease-linked clones. A TCR beta motif made up of several highly homologous amino acid variants appeared to be characteristic of blood from ankylosing spondylitis patients. Some TCR beta motif variants had previously been reported in synovial fluid and blood of reactive arthritis patients, which suggested common disease-initiation mechanisms. The disease-linked clones had a CD8+ phenotype and were found at relatively low frequencies in peripheral blood.

Data came from an Illumina HiSeq 2500. TCR beta libraries were prepared by quantitative 5'-RACE with molecular barcodes. On the authors' methods: To identify disease-linked TCR variants, a new computational method was used, one built on a probabilistic model of VDJ rearrangement. The public reads were reprocessed in TCRdb via fastp at Q25 and MiXCR, keeping in-frame beta chains. A single entry per CDR3 protein holds the most common genes and DNA from its merged rows. For this entry, the V and J calls and clone size follow TCRdb and not the study's own pipeline. A total of almost 45,000 distinct CDR3 sequences appear in this sample, around 10% of them only once. The top ten clones comprise 1.3% to 1.5% of the sample. With regard to this clonotype: No antigen is known for it. The junction does not match germline at one end; this may be a read error.

This receptor was taken from a male donor with ankylosing spondylitis or in good health (not recorded which). Sequenced: blood, either unsorted or a sorted T cell fraction (not recorded which).

In nucleotide form, the sequence is TGTGTCAGCAGCTTAGCGCTAGCGGGGGTCAGCGAGCAGTACTTC. Its translation reads: CVSSLALAGVSEQYF. The rearranged segments are TRBV7-2 and TRBJ2-7, with 10 bases in between that match TRBD2. Taken from the germline V gene, the CDR1 and CDR2 loops are SGHTA and FQGNSA. The CDR3 runs 15 amino acids, cysteine and phenylalanine included. Of the read, only the CDR3 DNA is kept; its 45 bases are in frame from base 1.